This entry describes one T cell receptor beta chain. Its antigen is not known. The V end lost 0 bases, the J end lost 4 bases, and 7 bases lay between the germline ends. This CDR3 comprises 14 residues. Germline CDR1 reads SGHDN; CDR2 reads FVKESK. This record belongs to a study of cytomegalovirus exposure and HLA in healthy donors. The wider study: When 350 to 400 donors were genotyped, 80% to 90% of them were found to fall in the Caucasian-associated ancestry cluster.

Study-wide points: Within an earlier analysis, most TCR beta V segments proved productive either about 87% or about 30% of the time. The study recorded 160 or so TCR beta chains that were cytomegalovirus-associated. Only CMV serostatus was available as immune exposure information.

Both 60 Vbeta primers and 13 Jbeta primers went into the PCR. Here immunoSEQ multiplex PCR was the method, and the copy in TCRdb shows in-frame clones only, minus some. The data contain 85,000 to 130,000 clones, 65% to 75% of them singletons. The specimen sequenced was PBMCs. This sequence was found in a female donor in good health and CMV-seronegative. This chain uses TRBV14 with TRBJ2-1; D remains unclear. The CDR3 sequence: CASSQDPGYNEQFF. CDR3 nucleotide sequence: TGTGCCAGCAGCCAAGATCCCGGGTACAATGAGCAGTTCTTC.